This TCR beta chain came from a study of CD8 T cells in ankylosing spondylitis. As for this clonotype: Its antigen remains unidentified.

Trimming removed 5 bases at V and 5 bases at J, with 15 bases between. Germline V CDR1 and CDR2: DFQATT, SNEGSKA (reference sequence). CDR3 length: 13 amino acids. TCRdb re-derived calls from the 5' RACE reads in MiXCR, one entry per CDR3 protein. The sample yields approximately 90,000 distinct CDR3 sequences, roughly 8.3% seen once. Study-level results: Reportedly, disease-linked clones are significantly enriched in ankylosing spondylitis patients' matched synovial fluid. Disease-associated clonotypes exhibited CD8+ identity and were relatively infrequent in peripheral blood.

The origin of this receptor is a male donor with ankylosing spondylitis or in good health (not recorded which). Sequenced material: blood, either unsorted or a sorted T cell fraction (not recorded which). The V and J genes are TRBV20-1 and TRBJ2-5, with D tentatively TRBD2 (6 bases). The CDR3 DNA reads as TGCAGTGCTGTTTCGGGAGAAGGGGAGACCCAGTACTTC. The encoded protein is CSAVSGEGETQYF.